The T cell receptor (beta chain) described here comes from a study of Tregs in tolerant kidney transplant recipients. Study conclusions and caveats: Expanding Tregs on activated donor B cells appeared to best identify donor-specific TCRbeta clones.

The CDR3 contains 14 residues. Trimming cost V 5 bases and J 5 bases; bases outside gene matches: 3. CDR1 is ENHRY and CDR2 is SYGVKD in the germline V gene. Assay used: immunoSEQ multiplex PCR; TCRdb lists only in-frame clones, some missing. The repertoire includes roughly 69,000 clones, approximately 91% of them detected once, and roughly 0.4% sits in the top ten. For this clone: Its specificity is unknown.

This receptor was identified in a human donor who received a combined kidney and bone marrow transplant. The chain joins TRBV10-3 to TRBJ2-3; TRBD2 aligns across 11 bases. The specimen comprised CD4+ T cells from blood, sampled before the transplant. In DNA, the CDR3 is TGTGCCATCAGTTCCGGGACTAGCGGAGATACGCAGTATTTT. It codes for CAISSGTSGDTQYF.